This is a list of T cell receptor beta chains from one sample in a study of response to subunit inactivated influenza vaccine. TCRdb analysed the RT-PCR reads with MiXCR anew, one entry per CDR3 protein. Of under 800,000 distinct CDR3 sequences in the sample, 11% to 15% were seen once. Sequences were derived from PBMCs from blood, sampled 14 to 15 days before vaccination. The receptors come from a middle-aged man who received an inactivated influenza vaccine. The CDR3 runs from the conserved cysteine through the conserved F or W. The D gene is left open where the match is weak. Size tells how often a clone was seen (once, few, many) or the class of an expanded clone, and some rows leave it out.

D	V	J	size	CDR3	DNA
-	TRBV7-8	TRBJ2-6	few	CASSQGQSGANVLTF	TGTGCCAGCAGCCAGGGACAATCTGGGGCCAACGTCCTGACTTTC
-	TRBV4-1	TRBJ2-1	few	CASSRLKERGNEQFF	TGCGCCAGCAGCCGCCTAAAGGAGAGGGGTAATGAGCAGTTCTTC
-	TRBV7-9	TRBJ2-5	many	CASSPVGVTQYF	TGTGCCAGCAGCCCGGTGGGGGTGACCCAGTACTTC
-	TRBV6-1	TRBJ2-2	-	CASRLPGVNTGELFF	TGTGCCAGCAGATTGCCAGGGGTTAACACCGGGGAGCTGTTTTTT
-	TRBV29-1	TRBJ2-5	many	CSANGLRGATQYF	TGCAGCGCAAACGGCCTCCGAGGGGCGACCCAGTACTTC
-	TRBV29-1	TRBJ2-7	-	CSVLTSLYEQYF	TGCAGCGTCCTGACTAGTCTCTACGAGCAGTACTTC
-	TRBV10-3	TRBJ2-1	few	CAISESRGGPSYNEQFF	TGTGCCATCAGTGAGTCGAGGGGCGGACCATCCTACAATGAGCAGTTCTTC
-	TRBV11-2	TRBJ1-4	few	CASSVELATNEKLFF	TGTGCCAGCAGCGTAGAGCTAGCAACTAATGAAAAACTGTTTTTT
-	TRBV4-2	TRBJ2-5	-	CASSQDVAAGQETQYF	TGTGCCAGCAGCCAAGATGTAGCGGCGGGACAAGAGACCCAGTACTTC
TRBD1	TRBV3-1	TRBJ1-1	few	CASSQLGTGTEAFF	TGTGCCAGCAGCCAACTTGGGACAGGTACTGAAGCTTTCTTT
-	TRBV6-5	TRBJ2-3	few	CASSYSSFGASTDTQYF	TGTGCCAGCAGTTACTCGAGTTTCGGGGCTAGCACAGATACGCAGTATTTT
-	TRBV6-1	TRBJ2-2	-	CASAENTGELFF	TGTGCCAGTGCAGAAAACACCGGGGAGCTGTTTTTT
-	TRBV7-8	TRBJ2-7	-	CASSQTPGGTYEQYF	TGTGCCAGCAGCCAAACCCCAGGAGGGACCTACGAGCAGTACTTC
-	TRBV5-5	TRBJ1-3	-	CASRIEWSTSGNTIYF	TGTGCCAGCAGAATCGAGTGGAGTACCTCTGGAAACACCATATATTTT
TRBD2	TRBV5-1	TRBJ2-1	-	CASSLEGLAHYNEQFF	TGCGCCAGCAGCTTGGAGGGACTAGCGCACTACAATGAGCAGTTCTTC
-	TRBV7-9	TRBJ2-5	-	CASTVLGLAETQYF	TGTGCCAGCACCGTGTTGGGGCTCGCGGAGACCCAGTACTTC
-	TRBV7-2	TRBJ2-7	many	CASSWSGRPYEQYF	TGTGCCAGCAGCTGGAGCGGGCGACCCTACGAGCAGTACTTC
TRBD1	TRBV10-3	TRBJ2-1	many	CAIRDGTGANEQFF	TGTGCCATCAGGGACGGGACAGGGGCCAATGAGCAGTTCTTC
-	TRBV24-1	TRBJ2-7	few	CATSNPGSPYEQYF	TGTGCCACCAGTAATCCGGGAAGTCCCTACGAGCAGTACTTC
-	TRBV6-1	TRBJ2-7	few	CATLRTANSYEQYF	TGTGCCACCCTTAGGACAGCAAACTCCTACGAGCAGTACTTC
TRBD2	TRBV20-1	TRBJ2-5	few	CSARDSGRPGETQYF	TGCAGTGCTAGGGATAGCGGGAGGCCCGGGGAGACCCAGTACTTC
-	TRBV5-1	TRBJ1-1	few	CASSLQPGNTEAFF	TGCGCCAGCAGCTTGCAGCCAGGGAACACTGAAGCTTTCTTT
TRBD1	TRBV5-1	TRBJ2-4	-	CASSETGQGAKNIQYF	TGCGCCAGCAGCGAAACGGGACAGGGAGCCAAAAACATTCAGTACTTC
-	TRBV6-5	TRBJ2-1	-	CASSLWGPNNEQFF	TGTGCCAGCAGTTTATGGGGCCCGAACAATGAGCAGTTCTTC
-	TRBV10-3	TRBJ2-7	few	CAISDRVENEQYF	TGTGCCATCAGTGACAGGGTCGAAAACGAGCAGTACTTC
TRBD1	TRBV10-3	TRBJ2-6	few	CAISESGQGIAGANVLTF	TGTGCCATCAGTGAGTCTGGACAGGGTATCGCGGGGGCCAACGTCCTGACTTTC
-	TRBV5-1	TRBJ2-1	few	CASSSLAREGEGNEQFF	TGCGCCAGCAGCTCCCTAGCGAGGGAGGGGGAAGGGAATGAGCAGTTCTTC
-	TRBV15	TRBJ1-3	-	CATSRARLLSGNTIYF	TGTGCCACCAGCAGAGCACGGCTGCTCTCTGGAAACACCATATATTTT
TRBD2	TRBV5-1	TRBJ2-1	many	CASSTGTSGGAYNEQFF	TGCGCCAGCAGCACGGGGACTAGCGGGGGGGCCTACAATGAGCAGTTCTTC
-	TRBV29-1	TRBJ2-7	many	CSATGLNYEQYF	TGCAGCGCGACAGGACTGAACTACGAGCAGTACTTC
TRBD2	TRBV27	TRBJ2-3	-	CASSLSPGGPTDTQYF	TGTGCCAGCAGTTTAAGTCCGGGAGGACCCACAGATACGCAGTATTTT
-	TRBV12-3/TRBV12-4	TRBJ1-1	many	CASSLNRDTEAFF	TGTGCCAGCAGCTTAAACAGGGATACTGAAGCTTTCTTT
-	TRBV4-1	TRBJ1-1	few	CASSQPTRRKNTEAFF	TGCGCCAGCAGCCAACCCACCCGTAGAAAGAACACTGAAGCTTTCTTT
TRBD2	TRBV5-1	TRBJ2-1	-	CASSEGLAEQFF	TGCGCCAGCAGCGAGGGACTAGCGGAGCAGTTCTTC
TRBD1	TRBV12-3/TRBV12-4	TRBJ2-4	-	CASRPTGLGNIQYF	TGTGCCAGCAGGCCGACAGGGTTAGGAAACATTCAGTACTTC
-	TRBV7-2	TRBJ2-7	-	CASSLSPETYEQYF	TGTGCCAGCAGCTTATCTCCCGAAACCTACGAGCAGTACTTC
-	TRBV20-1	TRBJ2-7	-	CSARDRTQLGHEQYF	TGCAGTGCTAGAGATCGAACTCAACTTGGGCACGAGCAGTACTTC
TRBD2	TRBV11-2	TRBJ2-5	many	CASSFSGVQETQYF	TGTGCCAGCAGCTTTAGCGGGGTCCAAGAGACCCAGTACTTC
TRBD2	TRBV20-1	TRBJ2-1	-	CSARDPSGGVYNEQFF	TGCAGTGCTAGAGACCCTAGCGGGGGCGTATACAATGAGCAGTTCTTC
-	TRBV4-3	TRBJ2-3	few	CASSRRIQGRTDTQYF	TGCGCCAGCAGCCGACGAATACAGGGTCGCACAGATACGCAGTATTTT
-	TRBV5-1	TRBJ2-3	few	CASSLVGARLDTQYF	TGCGCCAGCAGCTTGGTCGGGGCCAGGTTAGATACGCAGTATTTT
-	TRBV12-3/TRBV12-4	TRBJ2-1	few	CASSSRDSPREQFF	TGTGCCAGCAGTTCCCGGGACTCGCCCCGTGAGCAGTTCTTC
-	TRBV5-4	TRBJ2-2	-	CASSLKESTGELVF	TGTGCCAGCAGCTTGAAGGAAAGCACCGGGGAGCTGGTTTTT
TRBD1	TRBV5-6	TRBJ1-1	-	CASRRTGPNTEAFF	TGTGCCAGCAGGCGGACAGGTCCGAACACTGAAGCTTTCTTT
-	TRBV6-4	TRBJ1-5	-	CASSDSPNQPQHF	TGTGCCAGCAGTGACTCTCCCAATCAGCCCCAGCATTTT
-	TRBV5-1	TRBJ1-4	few	CASSPDVSEKLFF	TGCGCCAGCAGCCCGGACGTGAGTGAAAAACTGTTTTTT
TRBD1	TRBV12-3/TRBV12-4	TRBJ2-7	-	CASSWGQARGEQYF	TGTGCCAGCAGTTGGGGACAGGCCAGAGGCGAGCAGTACTTC
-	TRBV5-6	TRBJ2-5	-	CASSYTGLQETQYF	TGTGCCAGCAGCTATACCGGGTTACAAGAGACCCAGTACTTC
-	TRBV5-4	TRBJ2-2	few	CASSLGTPRTNTGELFF	TGTGCCAGCAGCTTGGGGACTCCTCGAACTAACACCGGGGAGCTGTTTTTT
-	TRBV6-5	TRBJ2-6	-	CASRDRTRANVLTF	TGTGCCAGCCGTGACAGAACCCGGGCCAACGTCCTGACTTTC
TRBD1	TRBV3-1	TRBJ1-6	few	CASSPPRQGANSPLHF	TGTGCCAGCAGCCCCCCCAGACAGGGGGCAAATTCACCCCTCCACTTT
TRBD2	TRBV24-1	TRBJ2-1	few	CATSVTSGRSSYNEQFF	TGTGCCACCAGTGTCACTAGCGGGAGAAGCTCCTACAATGAGCAGTTCTTC
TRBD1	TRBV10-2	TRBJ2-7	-	CASREGQGPYEQYF	TGCGCCAGCAGGGAAGGACAGGGGCCCTACGAGCAGTACTTC
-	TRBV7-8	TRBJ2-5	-	CASSPPRLALQETQYF	TGTGCCAGCAGCCCCCCCCGGCTAGCACTCCAAGAGACCCAGTACTTC
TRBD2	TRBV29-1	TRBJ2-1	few	CSVVGISGMRDRGSYNEQFF	TGCAGCGTTGTGGGGATTAGCGGGATGCGCGATAGGGGCTCCTACAATGAGCAGTTCTTC
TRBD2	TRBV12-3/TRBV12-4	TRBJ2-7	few	CASSSSGTSYEQYF	TGTGCCAGCAGCTCATCCGGGACTAGCTACGAGCAGTACTTC
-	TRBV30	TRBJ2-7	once	CAWMANGAKNF	TGTGCCTGGATGGCCAACGGGGCGAAGAACTTC